A single T cell receptor beta chain is shown here with its context. Its specific antigen is unknown. Base qualities are not recorded, but no much larger clone differs from it by a single base. This entry is derived from a study of blood T cell repertoires in COVID-19 (dated by TCRdb to between 2020 and 2021). For the wider study: Samples covering the acute and convalescent phases of COVID-19 were provided by collaborators in the United States, Italy and Spain. The repertoires were released in a freely available public database meant as a resource for research on the immune response to SARS-CoV-2. Where available, HLA class I and class II types were taken from metadata supplied by the sample provider and were not determined by assay-based typing. The dataset comprised deeply sampled blood TCRbeta repertoires from subjects exposed to, actively infected with, or recovered from COVID-19. The samples were drawn from two sources: the first 160 participants of the ongoing ImmuneRACE study, and 1,000 to 1,500 subjects contributed by 6 global collaborators. Sample metadata almost always included a de-identified subject ID, COVID-19 status, age in years and sex. The material from the prospective study consisted of cDNA or gDNA derived from T cells, B-cell-depleted T cells, or PBMCs.

Whole blood was collected in K2EDTA tubes by collaborating institutions according to the institutions' own protocols. For TCRbeta analysis, collaborators shipped samples as frozen whole blood, isolated PBMCs, or DNA extracted from either of those sample types. On the study overall, not on this receptor specifically: The amount of clinical and demographic metadata varied by source and participant and was provided uncurated.

The immunoSEQ Assay, a bias-controlled multiplex PCR, was used to amplify TCRbeta CDR3 regions from genomic DNA. From the authors' description of their analysis: The number of nucleated cells in each sample was estimated by amplification of reference gene primers within the assay. To quantify the absolute abundance of each unique TCRbeta CDR3 rearrangement, sequence reads were collapsed and filtered. For each sample, productive Simpson clonality was calculated by taking the square root of Simpson's diversity index across productive rearrangements. As stored in TCRdb, this immuneACCESS dataset retains in-frame rearrangements with V and J assigned. A fraction of the clones does not appear; measured against another copy, unresolved V genes explain less than half of the discrepancy, and the remainder lacks a known reason. That table furnishes V, J and clone size, whereas the DNA furnished D and trimming. The sample contains about 61,000 clones, 88% of them found a single time. The ten most abundant clones make up almost 4% of the sample.

V and J are trimmed by 5 bases and 0 bases, and the gene matches miss 6 bases of the junction. According to the germline V gene (reference sequence), CDR1 reads LNHDA and CDR2 reads SQIVND. The CDR3 has 15 amino acids, counting the end cysteine and phenylalanine. Only CDR3 DNA remains: 45 bases, in frame from the first base. The receptor comes from a human donor in a cohort sampled during active COVID-19. In this chain, TRBV19 is recombined with TRBJ2-7, with TRBD1 matching 8 junction bases. The specimen was peripheral blood. The DNA sequence reads TGTGCCAGTAGTGACAGGGGTCGCAGCTCCTACGAGCAGTACTTC. This sequence encodes CASSDRGRSSYEQYF. The CDR3, completed at both ends by the reference TRBV19 and TRBJ2-7 genes, gives the full variable domain DGGITQSPKYLFRKEGQNVTLSCEQNLNHDAMYWYRQDPGQGLRLIYYSQIVNDFQKGDIAEGYSVSREKKESFPLTVTSAQKNPTAFYLCASSDRGRSSYEQYFGPGTRLTVT.